This TCR beta chain was sequenced for a study of T cell responses to AZD1222 COVID-19 vaccine. Study-wide findings and caveats: At study baseline, merely five or six AZD1222 recipients were seropositive. Across the whole spike, CD4 TCRs peaked at regions 160-218 and 743-854.

Profiling relied on immunoSEQ multiplex PCR, and the TCRdb table lists in-frame clones only, not all of them. The data contain over 45,000 clones, 80% to 90% of them singletons. Notes on this clone: Its antigen is currently unknown.

This receptor was taken from an adult in good health. The specimen comprised peripheral blood, sampled on day 0 of AZD1222 vaccination.

The CDR3, as DNA: TGTGCCAGCAGCTCACCCCACTTGGGACAGGGCGCCTACGAGCAGTACTTC. Encoded protein: CASSSPHLGQGAYEQYF. This rearrangement joins TRBV7-9 to TRBJ2-7; 9 bases agree with TRBD1. Germline V gives CDR1 SEHNR, CDR2 FQNEAQ (reference sequence). The CDR3 has 17 amino acids. The J segment lost 2 bases and the V segment lost 4 bases, leaving 12 bases of the junction unmatched.